The rows below give T cell receptor beta chains drawn from one sample of a study of cytotoxic CD8 clonotypes in ibrutinib-treated CLL. Using immunoSEQ multiplex PCR, the repertoire was profiled, and TCRdb retains in-frame clones only, with some absent. Of 50,000 to 75,000 clones detected, approximately 75% appear once; the ten largest clones hold roughly 45%. The sequencing here drew on PBMCs, taken after 12 months of ibrutinib treatment. The receptor set was obtained from a human donor with chronic lymphocytic leukemia. The CDR3 runs from the conserved cysteine through the conserved F or W.

TRBV6-1	CASSEAHWQAYEQYF
TRBV28	CASSTGGSGYTF
TRBV5-6	CASSYSGEGRHHEQYF
TRBV19	CASSLQGMNTEAFF
TRBV2	CASRPRDSAYNEQFF
TRBV28	CASSPGLGYEQYF
TRBV5-6	CASSSPTSGSSLWDEQFF
TRBV9	CASSVGNGYTF
TRBV5-1	CASSLQGRGQETQYF
TRBV30	CAWSVRGSGELFF
TRBV6-1	CASSETGFNEQYF
TRBV29-1	CSVVGRANYGYTF
TRBV7-3	CASSPLTGAGDTQYF
TRBV6-5	CASSYTGTEAFF
TRBV5-1	CASSLGRGEETQYF
TRBV7-2	CASSLEGQPFDEQYF
TRBV5-4	CASSDGLATQYF
TRBV29-1	CSVEQTSGSDEQFF
TRBV9	CASSVVAGASYNEQFF
TRBV7-2	CASSSSHQGARQPQHF
TRBV7-2	CASSLAGGGYTF
TRBV10-3	CAICPAAGYGYTF
TRBV19	CASSYREGTSYEQYF
TRBV6-1	CASSDLVISHEQYF
TRBV27	CARGINSRDEKGQPQHF
TRBV7-9	CASSLGTSGRPDTQYF
TRBV6-1	CASSRGAGGYEQYF
TRBV28	CASSWAGSRNTGELFF